Listed below are T cell receptor beta chains from one sample, sequenced in a study of blood T cells in healthy people across ages. TCRdb re-derived calls from the 5' RACE reads in MiXCR, one entry per CDR3 protein. The sample lists approximately 730,000 distinct CDR3 sequences, around 40% occurring once. Sequencing was done on a sample of blood. The receptors were gathered from a woman in her sixties in good health. The CDR3 runs from the conserved cysteine through the conserved F or W. D genes are given only for firm matches. Some rows mark clone size as missing; the rest say once, few, many or name a class of expanded clone.

TRBJ1-2 NA TRBD1 TRBV20-1 CSAVQGAGNYGYTF TGCAGTGCGGTCCAGGGGGCCGGTAACTATGGCTACACCTTC
TRBJ1-5 few NA TRBV12-3/TRBV12-4 CASSSTGPNQPQHF TGTGCCAGCAGCTCTACAGGGCCAAATCAGCCCCAGCATTTT
TRBJ2-1 few TRBD2 TRBV3-1 CASSQVGEGLYNEQFF TGTGCCAGCAGCCAAGTAGGGGAGGGCCTGTACAATGAGCAGTTCTTC
TRBJ1-2 NA TRBD1 TRBV7-2 CASTLDRANYGYTF TGTGCCAGCACCCTAGACAGGGCTAACTATGGCTACACCTTC
TRBJ1-1 NA NA TRBV7-9 CASSPVTNTEAFF TGTGCCAGCAGCCCCGTCACGAACACTGAAGCTTTCTTT
TRBJ2-5 many NA TRBV29-1 CSVPNIGLETQYF TGCAGCGTACCCAATATAGGGTTGGAGACCCAGTACTTC
TRBJ1-1 few NA TRBV4-2 CASSQAETGYTEAFF TGTGCCAGCAGCCAAGCCGAAACAGGTTACACTGAAGCTTTCTTT
TRBJ1-2 NA NA TRBV7-2 CASSLVTGANYGYTF TGTGCCAGCAGCTTAGTGACCGGAGCTAACTATGGCTACACCTTC
TRBJ1-2 NA NA TRBV27 CASSFGGTNYGYTF TGTGCCAGCAGTTTCGGGGGGACAAACTATGGCTACACCTTC
TRBJ2-1 NA TRBD1 TRBV11-3 CASSLGTEIYNEQFF TGTGCCAGCAGCTTGGGGACAGAAATCTACAATGAGCAGTTCTTC
TRBJ2-7 NA NA TRBV6-2/TRBV6-3 CASSYSRTPHYEQYF TGTGCCAGCAGTTACTCTAGGACACCTCATTACGAGCAGTACTTC
TRBJ1-1 NA NA TRBV10-3 CAISEPDKMNTEAFF TGTGCCATCAGTGAGCCCGACAAGATGAACACTGAAGCTTTCTTT
TRBJ2-1 NA TRBD2 TRBV27 CASNRLAGGRDEQFF TGTGCCTCCAATAGGCTAGCGGGAGGGCGGGATGAGCAGTTCTTC
TRBJ1-2 NA NA TRBV25-1 CASRPPGHYGYTF TGTGCCAGCAGGCCACCAGGACACTATGGCTACACCTTC
TRBJ2-2 NA NA TRBV4-3 CASSQDAWEDTGELFF TGCGCCAGCAGCCAAGACGCTTGGGAGGACACCGGGGAGCTGTTTTTT
TRBJ2-3 NA TRBD2 TRBV4-1 CASSQPRLSASGGGSTDTQYF TGCGCCAGCAGCCAACCGAGGTTGAGTGCTAGCGGGGGGGGTAGCACAGATACGCAGTATTTT
TRBJ2-7 NA NA TRBV27 CASSVVDGYEQYF TGTGCCAGCAGTGTTGTCGACGGTTACGAGCAGTACTTC
TRBJ1-1 NA NA TRBV21-1 CASSKGQAQGTEAFF TGTGCCAGCAGCAAAGGACAGGCGCAGGGCACTGAAGCTTTCTTT
TRBJ1-4 NA NA TRBV6-2/TRBV6-3 CASSNRDITNEKLFF TGTGCCAGCAGCAACCGGGACATCACTAATGAAAAACTGTTTTTT
TRBJ1-2 NA NA TRBV5-1 CASSDNLGDYGYTF TGCGCCAGCAGCGACAACCTCGGGGACTATGGCTACACCTTC
TRBJ1-5 NA NA TRBV4-2 CASSQVGRDNQPQHF TGTGCCAGCAGCCAAGTCGGACGTGATAATCAGCCCCAGCATTTT
TRBJ2-1 NA TRBD2 TRBV10-3 CAVSRTSGGSYNEQFF TGTGCCGTCAGTCGGACTAGCGGGGGGTCATACAATGAGCAGTTCTTC
TRBJ2-1 NA NA TRBV20-1 CSARDINEQFF TGCAGTGCTAGAGATATCAATGAGCAGTTCTTC
TRBJ2-5 NA NA TRBV15 CATSRDLRRGLETQYF TGTGCCACCAGCAGAGATTTGCGGAGGGGGTTGGAGACCCAGTACTTC
TRBJ2-1 few NA TRBV19 CASTRRSSSYNEQFF TGTGCCAGTACCCGGCGTAGTAGTTCCTACAATGAGCAGTTCTTC
TRBJ2-1 NA NA TRBV10-3 CAISGGGPSSYNEQFF TGTGCCATCAGTGGAGGGGGACCAAGCTCCTACAATGAGCAGTTCTTC
TRBJ2-7 NA TRBD2 TRBV6-6 CASSSTSGRVYEQYF TGTGCCAGCAGTTCGACTAGCGGGAGAGTATACGAGCAGTACTTC
TRBJ1-5 few TRBD1 TRBV7-2 CASSAAGGSNQPQHF TGTGCCAGCAGCGCGGCAGGGGGAAGCAATCAGCCCCAGCATTTT
TRBJ2-5 NA TRBD2 TRBV15 CATSRDRSQTSGRETQYF TGTGCCACCAGCAGAGATCGGAGTCAGACTAGCGGGAGAGAGACCCAGTACTTC
TRBJ2-7 few TRBD2 TRBV7-3 CASSALAANEQYF TGTGCCAGCAGCGCTCTAGCGGCCAATGAGCAGTACTTC
TRBJ2-3 many TRBD1 TRBV29-1 CSVEDRTGQGIGDTQYF TGCAGCGTTGAAGATCGGACAGGACAGGGCATTGGAGATACGCAGTATTTT
TRBJ1-5 NA NA TRBV2 CASSEWSGLQGNQPQHF TGTGCCAGCAGTGAATGGTCGGGGCTACAGGGCAATCAGCCCCAGCATTTT
TRBJ2-3 few TRBD2 TRBV15 CATSRDILAGVITDTQYF TGTGCCACCAGCAGAGATATCCTAGCGGGAGTGATTACAGATACGCAGTATTTT
TRBJ2-1 many TRBD1 TRBV7-2 CASSRGQGNNEQFF TGTGCCAGCAGCCGGGGACAGGGTAATAATGAGCAGTTCTTC
TRBJ2-2 NA NA TRBV21-1 CASSKSDTAPGELFF TGTGCCAGCAGCAAGAGTGACACAGCACCCGGGGAGCTGTTTTTT
TRBJ2-7 few NA TRBV29-1 CSGDASGTDEQYF TGCAGCGGCGACGCGTCAGGGACGGATGAGCAGTACTTC
TRBJ1-2 NA TRBD1 TRBV12-3/TRBV12-4 CASSPQGAQVYGYTF TGTGCCAGCAGTCCACAGGGGGCGCAAGTCTATGGCTACACCTTC
TRBJ2-3 NA TRBD2 TRBV6-2/TRBV6-3 CASSYLLGGGEPSTDTQYF TGTGCCAGCAGTTACCTACTCGGCGGGGGGGAACCTAGCACAGATACGCAGTATTTT
TRBJ2-7 few NA TRBV6-6 CASSYGQTTLEQYF TGTGCCAGCAGTTACGGCCAGACCACCCTCGAGCAGTACTTC
TRBJ2-7 NA NA TRBV7-8 CASSLGLVVGEQYF TGTGCCAGCAGCTTAGGGCTTGTAGTCGGCGAGCAGTACTTC
TRBJ1-2 NA NA TRBV20-1 CSATKDGVNYGYTF TGCAGTGCGACAAAGGACGGCGTTAACTATGGCTACACCTTC
TRBJ2-3 NA NA TRBV4-1 CASSIGAAQSDTQYF TGCGCCAGCAGTATAGGGGCAGCACAATCAGATACGCAGTATTTT
TRBJ2-5 many NA TRBV12-3/TRBV12-4 CASSQKETQYF TGTGCCAGCAGTCAAAAAGAGACCCAGTACTTC
TRBJ2-7 NA NA TRBV18 CASSPQEAQGLLYEQYF TGTGCCAGCTCACCACAGGAGGCACAGGGTCTCCTCTACGAGCAGTACTTC
TRBJ2-2 NA NA TRBV5-1 CASSLALAVYANTGELFF TGCGCCAGCAGCTTGGCCTTAGCGGTATACGCGAACACCGGGGAGCTGTTTTTT
TRBJ2-7 few TRBD2 TRBV7-2 CASSLTSGGAYEQYF TGTGCCAGCAGCTTAACCAGCGGGGGGGCCTACGAGCAGTACTTC